A single sample is the source of the 8 T cell receptor beta chains below, sequenced in a study of T-cell memory formation after mild COVID-19. TCRdb ran MiXCR on the 5' RACE reads and lists one entry per CDR3 protein. The table includes around 300,000 distinct CDR3 sequences, roughly a fifth detected once. The specimen was PBMCs or a T cell subset sorted from them (not recorded which). The receptors derive from a man between 18 and 29 years old who had mild COVID-19 (a few samples of this study predate the infection). Cell type and time point are not known.

CDR3 nucleotides: TGTGCCAGCAGCTTAAACGCCCGTGGGAACACCGGGGAGCTGTTTTTT. Protein: CASSLNARGNTGELFF. The gene calls are TRBV7-3 and TRBJ2-2, with D hard to call. The germline V gene encodes CDR1 SGHTA and CDR2 FQGTGA. The CDR3 runs to 16 residues. The germline V and J ends were trimmed by 1 base and 1 base, with 10 bases remaining between them.

The chain combines TRBV6-1 with TRBJ1-1; the D is unclear. Between the trimmed V and J ends, which lost 6 bases and 0 bases, there was a span of 8 bases. Looked up from germline, CDR1 is MNHNS and CDR2 is SASEGT. This CDR3 spans 13 amino acids. CDR3 in DNA: TGTGCCAGCAGGTCCAGCTTGAACACTGAAGCTTTCTTT. Encoded protein: CASRSSLNTEAFF.

CDR3 in DNA: TGTGCCAGCAGTGAAAAGCGGGCTCGCACAGATACGCAGTATTTT. It translates to CASSEKRARTDTQYF. The V gene is TRBV27, the J gene TRBJ2-3; TRBD2 might be the D (6 bases). The V gene's germline CDR1 is MNHEY and CDR2 SMNVEV (reference sequence). The V gene lost 5 bases and the J gene lost 1 base, with 13 bases spanning the gap. CDR3 length equals 15 residues.

This clonotype was picked up a small number of times. The J gene is TRBJ2-4, the V gene TRBV6-5; D is perhaps TRBD2 (5 bases). V was trimmed by 0 bases and J by 9 bases, leaving 12 bases between them. Germline lookup yields CDR1 MNHEY and CDR2 SVGAGI. CDR3 length: 14 residues. The CDR3 here is CASSYSSHEGIQYF. In nucleotides, the CDR3 is TGTGCCAGCAGTTACTCATCTCACGAGGGCATTCAGTACTTC.

V and J are TRBV6-2 or TRBV6-3 and TRBJ1-1, with D hard to call. The V gene's germline CDR1 is MNHEY and CDR2 SVGEGT. Trimming removed 7 bases at V and 1 base at J, with 10 bases between. The CDR3 has 13 residues. CDR3 DNA sequence: TGTGCCAGCACCCCGCAAGGGAACACTGAAGCTTTCTTT. Its protein is CASTPQGNTEAFF.

This rearrangement joins TRBV5-1 to TRBJ1-1, with TRBD1 matching over 9 bases. Trimming took 3 bases from V and 3 from J; bases not matched to a gene: 6. The CDR3 sequence is 15 residues long. CDR1 is SGHRS, CDR2 YFSETQ, per germline. The CDR3 sequence: CASSWGQGADTEAFF. CDR3 DNA: TGCGCCAGCAGCTGGGGACAGGGCGCAGACACTGAAGCTTTCTTT.

This clonotype was recorded a few times. This CDR3 reads CASSDGGRADTQYF. CDR3 nucleotide sequence: TGTGCCAGCAGCGACGGGGGGAGAGCAGATACGCAGTATTTT. The rearrangement uses TRBV11-2 and TRBJ2-3, with 7 bases matching TRBD2. CDR1 is SGHAT and CDR2 is FQNNGV in the germline V gene. The CDR3 is made up of 14 amino acids. After removal of 5 bases from V and 4 bases from J, the junction contained 6 bases not matched to a gene.

V is TRBV4-1 and J is TRBJ2-7; D uncertain. V was shortened by 1 base and J by 5 bases, with 12 bases between the two germline ends. Germline V gene lookup returns CDR1 MGHRA and CDR2 YSYEKL. The CDR3 has 14 residues. This chain's CDR3 is CASSQGGNTHEQYF. Here the CDR3 DNA reads TGCGCCAGCAGCCAAGGGGGAAACACTCACGAGCAGTACTTC.